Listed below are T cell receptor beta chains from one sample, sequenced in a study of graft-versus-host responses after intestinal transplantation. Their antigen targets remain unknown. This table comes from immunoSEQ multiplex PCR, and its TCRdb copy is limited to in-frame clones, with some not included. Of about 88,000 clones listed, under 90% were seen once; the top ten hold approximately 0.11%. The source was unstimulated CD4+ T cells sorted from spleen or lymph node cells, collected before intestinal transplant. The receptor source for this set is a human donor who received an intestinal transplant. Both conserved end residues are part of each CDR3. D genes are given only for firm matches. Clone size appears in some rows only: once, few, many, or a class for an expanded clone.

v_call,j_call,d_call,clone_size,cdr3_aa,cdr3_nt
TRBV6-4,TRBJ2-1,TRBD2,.,CASSDLSGGHNEQFF,TGTGCCAGCAGTGACTTGAGCGGGGGCCACAATGAGCAGTTCTTC
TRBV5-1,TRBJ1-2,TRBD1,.,CASSLAEGRMTGPPGEGYTF,TGCGCCAGCAGCTTGGCCGAGGGCAGGATGACAGGGCCCCCCGGGGAGGGCTACACCTTC
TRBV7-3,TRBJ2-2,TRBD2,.,CASSPRGGPGELFF,TGTGCCAGCAGCCCCCGGGGGGGCCCCGGGGAGCTGTTTTTT
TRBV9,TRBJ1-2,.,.,CASSTQANYGYTF,TGTGCCAGCAGCACCCAGGCTAACTATGGCTACACCTTC
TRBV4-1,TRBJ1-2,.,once,CASSQDSGGAYYGYTF,TGCGCCAGCAGCCAAGATAGCGGGGGCGCCTACTATGGCTACACCTTC
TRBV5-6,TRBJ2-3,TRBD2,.,CASSSPGLAGRGADTQYF,TGTGCCAGCAGCTCTCCGGGACTAGCGGGGCGGGGCGCGGATACGCAGTATTTT
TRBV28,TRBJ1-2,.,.,CASESNYGYTF,TGTGCCAGCGAAAGCAACTATGGCTACACCTTC
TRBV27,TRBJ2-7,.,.,CASTGVPPYEQYF,TGTGCCAGCACAGGGGTTCCTCCCTACGAGCAGTACTTC
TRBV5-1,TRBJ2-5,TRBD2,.,CASTRLAVGQETQYF,TGCGCCAGCACCCGGCTAGCGGTGGGACAAGAGACCCAGTACTTC
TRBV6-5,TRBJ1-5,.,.,CASSYGLPFSNQPQHF,TGTGCCAGCAGTTACGGGCTCCCGTTTAGCAATCAGCCCCAGCATTTT
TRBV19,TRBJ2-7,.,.,CASSIGLGAPYEQYF,TGTGCCAGTAGTATAGGCTTAGGGGCCCCCTACGAGCAGTACTTC
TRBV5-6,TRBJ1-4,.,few,CASSFGGEKLFF,TGTGCCAGCAGCTTCGGGGGGGAAAAACTGTTTTTT
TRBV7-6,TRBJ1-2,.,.,CASSQGDYGYTF,TGTGCCAGCAGTCAGGGTGATTATGGCTACACCTTC
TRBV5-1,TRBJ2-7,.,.,CASSLGLGGKPPGEQYF,TGCGCCAGCAGCTTGGGATTGGGGGGAAAACCACCGGGAGAGCAGTACTTC
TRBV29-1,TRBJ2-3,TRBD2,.,CSVKGLAGAGGTDTQYF,TGCAGCGTAAAGGGACTAGCGGGGGCGGGGGGCACAGATACGCAGTATTTT
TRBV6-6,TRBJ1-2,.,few,CASSLPGEYGYTF,TGTGCCAGCAGTCTCCCAGGGGAATATGGCTACACCTTC
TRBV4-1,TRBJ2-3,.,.,CASSLSRRTDTQYF,TGCGCCAGCAGTCTTTCTAGGCGCACAGATACGCAGTATTTT
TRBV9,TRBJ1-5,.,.,CASSVAGNQPQHF,TGTGCCAGCAGCGTCGCAGGCAATCAGCCCCAGCATTTT
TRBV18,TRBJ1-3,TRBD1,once,CASSPLTGTGGAGNTIYF,TGTGCCAGCTCACCACTTACCGGGACAGGGGGTGCCGGAAACACCATATATTTT
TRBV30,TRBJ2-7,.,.,CAWRGAGRVYEQYF,TGTGCCTGGAGGGGGGCAGGGAGGGTCTACGAGCAGTACTTC
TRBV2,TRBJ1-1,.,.,CARQGRGGQNTEAFF,TGTGCCAGGCAGGGGAGGGGGGGCCAGAACACTGAAGCTTTCTTT
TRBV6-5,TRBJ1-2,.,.,CASSYLRGGYGYTF,TGTGCCAGCAGTTACCTACGGGGGGGCTATGGCTACACCTTC
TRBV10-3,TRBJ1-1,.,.,CAISAEVNTEAFF,TGTGCCATCAGTGCAGAAGTGAACACTGAAGCTTTCTTT
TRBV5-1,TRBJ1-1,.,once,CASSPEVGQREAFF,TGCGCCAGCAGCCCGGAAGTTGGACAGAGGGAAGCTTTCTTT
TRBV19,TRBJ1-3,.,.,CASSVTATSGNTIYF,TGTGCCAGTAGTGTCACAGCTACCTCTGGAAACACCATATATTTT
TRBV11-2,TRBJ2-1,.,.,CASSRTTLVYNEQFF,TGTGCCAGCAGCCGAACTACCCTAGTATACAATGAGCAGTTCTTC
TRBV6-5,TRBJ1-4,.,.,CASSPTPQGREKLFF,TGTGCCAGCAGTCCCACCCCCCAGGGGCGAGAAAAACTGTTTTTT
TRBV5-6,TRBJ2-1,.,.,CASSLARTNEQFF,TGTGCCAGCAGCTTGGCAAGGACTAATGAGCAGTTCTTC
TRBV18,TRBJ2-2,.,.,CASLSRGEAGELFF,TGTGCCAGCCTTAGCAGGGGTGAGGCCGGGGAGCTGTTTTTT
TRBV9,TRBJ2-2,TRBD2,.,CASSPRGGRNTGELFF,TGTGCCAGCAGCCCTCGGGGGGGCAGGAACACCGGGGAGCTGTTTTTT
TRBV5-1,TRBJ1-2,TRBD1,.,CASSTGGLEDYGYTF,TGCGCCAGCAGCACAGGGGGTCTAGAGGACTATGGCTACACCTTC
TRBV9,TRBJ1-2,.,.,CASSVVRGGYTF,TGTGCCAGCAGCGTAGTTAGGGGTGGCTACACCTTC
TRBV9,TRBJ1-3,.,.,CASSVGSPSSGNTIYF,TGTGCCAGCAGCGTGGGCTCCCCGAGCTCTGGAAACACCATATATTTT
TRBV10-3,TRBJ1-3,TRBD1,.,CATRQGTTSGNTIYF,TGTGCCACCCGACAGGGGACGACCTCTGGAAACACCATATATTTT
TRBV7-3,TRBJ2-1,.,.,CASPRDEQFF,TGTGCCAGCCCCCGGGATGAGCAGTTCTTC
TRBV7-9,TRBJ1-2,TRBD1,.,CASSSRTGDNYGYTF,TGTGCCAGCAGCTCTCGTACAGGGGATAACTATGGCTACACCTTC
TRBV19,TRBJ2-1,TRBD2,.,CASRRGGRNEQFF,TGTGCCAGTAGGCGGGGGGGCCGGAATGAGCAGTTCTTC
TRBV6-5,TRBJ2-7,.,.,CASHGSRAYEQYF,TGTGCCAGTCACGGGAGCAGGGCCTACGAGCAGTACTTC
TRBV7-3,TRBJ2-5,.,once,CASSMRGSETQYF,TGTGCCAGCAGCATGAGGGGGTCGGAGACCCAGTACTTC
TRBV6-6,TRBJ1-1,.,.,CASSYPVGGQNTEAFF,TGTGCCAGCAGTTACCCGGTGGGAGGTCAGAACACTGAAGCTTTCTTT
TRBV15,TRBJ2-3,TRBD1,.,CATSYRGSDGDTQYF,TGTGCCACTAGTTACAGGGGGAGCGACGGGGATACGCAGTATTTT